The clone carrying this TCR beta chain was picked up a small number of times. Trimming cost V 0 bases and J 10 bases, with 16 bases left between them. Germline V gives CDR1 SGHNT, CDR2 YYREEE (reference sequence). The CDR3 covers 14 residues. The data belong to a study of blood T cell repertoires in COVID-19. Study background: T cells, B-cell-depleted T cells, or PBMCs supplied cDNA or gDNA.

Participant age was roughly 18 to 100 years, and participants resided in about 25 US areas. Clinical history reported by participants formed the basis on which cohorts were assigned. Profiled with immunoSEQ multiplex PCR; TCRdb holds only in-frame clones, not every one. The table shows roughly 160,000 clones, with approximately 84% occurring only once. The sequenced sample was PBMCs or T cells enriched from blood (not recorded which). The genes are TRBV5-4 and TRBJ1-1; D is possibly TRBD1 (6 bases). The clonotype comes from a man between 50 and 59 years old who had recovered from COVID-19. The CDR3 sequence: CASSLGGGGSGAFF. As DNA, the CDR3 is TGTGCCAGCAGCTTGGGAGGGGGGGGCTCAGGAGCTTTCTTT.